A selection of T cell receptor beta chains follows, all from one sample in a study of T cells in Graves' hyperthyroidism and ophthalmopathy. TCRdb itself ran the multiplex PCR reads through MiXCR, one entry per CDR3 protein. This repertoire shows hundreds of thousands of distinct CDR3 sequences, around 21% found once; its top ten account for over 30%. The sample was blood. The receptors derive from a man aged 25-40 years with Graves' ophthalmopathy. CDR3s include the opening cysteine and the closing phenylalanine or tryptophan. A D gene is named only where the DNA matches it firmly. For some rows the clone size is stated as once, few or many, or as a class when expanded; others skip it.

d_gene	j_gene	abundance	v_gene	CDR3aa	CDR3nt
-	TRBJ1-5	few	TRBV24-1	CATSGDTAGTQHF	TGTGCCACCAGTGGCGACACGGCTGGGACCCAGCATTTT
-	TRBJ2-7	-	TRBV5-1	CASGLVDTRDYEQYF	TGCGCCAGCGGCTTGGTAGACACACGGGACTACGAGCAGTACTTC
-	TRBJ2-3	few	TRBV12-3/TRBV12-4	CASSFLLDQDTQYF	TGTGCCAGCAGTTTTTTACTAGATCAAGATACGCAGTATTTT
TRBD2	TRBJ2-2	many	TRBV20-1	CSARVSGMAGELFF	TGCAGTGCTAGAGTTAGCGGGATGGCCGGGGAGCTGTTTTTT
TRBD2	TRBJ2-1	many	TRBV11-2	CASSLEASGEQFF	TGTGCCAGCAGCTTAGAGGCTAGCGGTGAGCAGTTCTTC
-	TRBJ2-2	many	TRBV29-1	CSVAGTRGTGELFF	TGCAGCGTAGCCGGGACCCGTGGTACCGGGGAGCTGTTTTTT
-	TRBJ1-2	-	TRBV18	CASSPQTENYGYTF	TGTGCCAGCTCACCACAGACAGAAAACTATGGCTACACCTTC
-	TRBJ2-5	few	TRBV27	CASSSKAGSWVETQYF	TGTGCCAGCAGTTCCAAGGCGGGGAGTTGGGTGGAGACCCAGTACTTC
TRBD2	TRBJ2-1	many	TRBV5-1	CASSSGLDFYNEQFF	TGCGCCAGCAGCTCGGGACTAGATTTTTACAATGAGCAGTTCTTC
-	TRBJ2-2	few	TRBV30	CAWSATLGTGELFF	TGTGCCTGGAGTGCAACCTTGGGGACCGGGGAGCTGTTTTTT
TRBD1	TRBJ1-4	few	TRBV30	CAWNRRGQPNEKLFF	TGTGCCTGGAATAGGCGGGGACAGCCTAATGAAAAACTGTTTTTT
-	TRBJ2-7	-	TRBV24-1	CAADRAYEQYF	TGTGCCGCCGACCGGGCCTACGAGCAGTACTTC
-	TRBJ2-3	many	TRBV30	CAWSFGGSTDTQYF	TGTGCCTGGAGTTTCGGCGGGAGCACAGATACGCAGTATTTT
TRBD2	TRBJ2-1	-	TRBV11-2	CASSLVLAGHREQFF	TGTGCCAGCAGCTTAGTTCTAGCGGGGCACAGGGAGCAGTTCTTC
TRBD2	TRBJ2-5	many	TRBV11-2	CASRGTSVETQYF	TGTGCCAGCAGAGGAACTAGCGTGGAGACCCAGTACTTC
-	TRBJ1-6	-	TRBV27	CASNPGVPVRSPLHF	TGTGCCAGCAACCCCGGGGTCCCGGTACGCTCACCCCTCCACTTT
-	TRBJ2-2	-	TRBV28	CASSFSRRDPNTGELFF	TGTGCCAGCAGTTTCTCGCGCAGGGACCCTAACACCGGGGAGCTGTTTTTT
-	TRBJ2-5	many	TRBV11-2	CASSNQGGNRETQYF	TGTGCCAGCAGCAACCAGGGGGGTAATAGGGAGACCCAGTACTTC
-	TRBJ1-4	-	TRBV19	CASRPLGTTNEKLFF	TGTGCCAGTAGGCCTCTCGGGACCACAAATGAAAAACTGTTTTTT
-	TRBJ1-4	-	TRBV27	CASSFSGVNEKLFF	TGTGCCAGCAGTTTTTCAGGGGTTAATGAAAAACTGTTTTTT
-	TRBJ2-7	few	TRBV10-1	CASSMTDGVGQYF	TGCGCCAGCAGTATGACAGATGGGGTCGGGCAGTACTTC
-	TRBJ2-7	many	TRBV12-3/TRBV12-4	CASSLGNGVSSYEQYF	TGTGCCAGCAGTTTAGGGAACGGCGTTAGCTCCTACGAGCAGTACTTC
-	TRBJ2-1	-	TRBV18	CASSPAVLNNEQFF	TGTGCCAGCTCACCGGCCGTTCTGAACAATGAGCAGTTCTTC
-	TRBJ2-1	many	TRBV11-1	CASSLDVRGEQFF	TGTGCCAGCAGCTTAGACGTAAGGGGTGAGCAGTTCTTC
TRBD1	TRBJ2-7	-	TRBV6-9	CASSYWGDRVGYEQYF	TGTGCCAGCAGTTATTGGGGAGACAGGGTAGGCTACGAGCAGTACTTC
-	TRBJ2-7	many	TRBV6-2/TRBV6-3	CASSYSGLAYEQYF	TGTGCCAGCAGTTACTCCGGCCTCGCCTACGAGCAGTACTTC
-	TRBJ1-5	many	TRBV28	CASSLPSHSNQPQHF	TGTGCCAGCAGTTTACCCTCTCATAGCAATCAGCCCCAGCATTTT
-	TRBJ2-7	-	TRBV6-1	CASSPRAGHTYEQYF	TGTGCCAGCAGTCCCCGGGCGGGCCACACCTACGAGCAGTACTTC